Below, 26 T cell receptor beta chains from the same sample are listed, as sequenced in a study of T cell repertoires in cytomegalovirus infection. From the reads, TCRdb called clonotypes with MiXCR, one entry per CDR3 protein. The sample lists about 600,000 distinct CDR3 sequences, 24% seen once, with less than 9.5% in the top ten. Sequencing input: CD8+ T cells from PBMCs. These receptors were taken from a human donor in good health (CMV status not recorded). Some clones in this sample may be carry-over from other donors' samples.

The chain combines TRBV15 with TRBJ2-1; TRBD1 agrees at 9 bases. V dropped 0 bases and J dropped 7; count of bases not matched to a gene: 10. CDR3 size: 17 residues. Germline CDR1 is LNHNV and CDR2 is YYDKDF (reference sequence). CDR3 sequence: CATSRDGHRGPLNEQFF. The CDR3 DNA reads as TGTGCCACCAGCAGAGATGGCCACAGGGGGCCCCTGAATGAGCAGTTCTTC. Complete variable domain (other parts from reference TRBV15 and TRBJ2-1): DAMVIQNPRYQVTQFGKPVTLSCSQTLNHNVMYWYQQKSSQAPKLLFHYYDKDFNNEADTPDNFQSRRPNTSFCFLDIRSPGLGDTAMYLCATSRDGHRGPLNEQFFGPGTRLTVL.

This clonotype has only a few counts. The chain employs TRBV14 and TRBJ2-5, with 10 positions matching TRBD2. CDR1 and CDR2 (germline): SGHDN, FVKESK. This CDR3 contains 15 residues. Trimming removed 0 bases from V and 10 bases from J; junction bases left unmatched: 8. The CDR3 nucleotides read TGTGCCAGCAGCCAAGAACTAGCGGGGCGGGTCGTCCAGTACTTC. It codes for CASSQELAGRVVQYF.

In this sample, this clonotype turned up a few times. The V call is TRBV2, the J call TRBJ2-3, with D uncertain. This CDR3 is built from 12 residues. The germline V gene encodes CDR1 SNHLY and CDR2 FYNNEI. The V end lost 8 bases, the J end lost 7 bases, and 13 bases lay between the germline ends. In DNA, the CDR3 is TGTGCCAGCGTGAGCCCAGTGTATACGCAGTATTTT. Translation: CASVSPVYTQYF.

This clonotype has more than one count but fewer than ten. V gene TRBV4-2 combines with J gene TRBJ2-3; D not resolved. The germline V and J ends were trimmed by 0 bases and 2 bases, with 9 bases remaining between them. The CDR3 length is 15 residues. Germline CDR1 LGHNA, CDR2 YNFKEQ. The CDR3 nucleotides are TGTGCCAGCAGCCAAGATTTTCCAGCCACAGATACGCAGTATTTT. Translating it yields CASSQDFPATDTQYF.

As concerns this clonotype: Since a much larger clone is just one base distant, this may be a read error. This chain joins TRBV7-4 and TRBJ1-1; D is uncertain. Germline CDR1 SGHVT, CDR2 SQSDAQ. Trimming pared 4 bases from V and 6 bases from J, leaving 6 bases between. This CDR3 contains 11 residues. The DNA for the CDR3 is TGTGCCAGCAGCTCCTGGGCTGAAGCTTTCTTT. Amino acid sequence: CASSSWAEAFF.

Note on this clonotype: A much larger clonotype is one base distant, so this may be a read error. The gene calls are TRBV7-8 and TRBJ1-1; TRBD1 might be the D (5 bases). Trimming left V 5 bases short and J 8 bases short, with 12 bases between. This CDR3 is 12 amino acids long. Germline CDR1 SGHVS, CDR2 FQNEAQ. CDR3 in DNA: TGTGCCAGCAGCGCGGGGGAAAAGGAAGCTTTCTTT. Protein product: CASSAGEKEAFF.

This clonotype was seen ten or more times. The chain links TRBV7-9 to TRBJ2-2; possibly TRBD1 for D (6 bases). Germline CDR1 reads SEHNR; CDR2 reads FQNEAQ (reference sequence). The CDR3 contains 15 residues. Between the trimmed V and J ends, which lost 5 bases and 0 bases, there was a span of 10 bases. The CDR3 region has the DNA TGTGCCAGCAGCCTCAGGGGCACGAACACCGGGGAGCTGTTTTTT. Amino acid sequence: CASSLRGTNTGELFF.

This clonotype has a count of ten or more. The gene calls are TRBV28 and TRBJ2-2, with 10 bases lining up with TRBD2. The CDR3 consists of 16 residues. The V segment lost 5 bases and the J segment 5 bases; nucleotides outside the gene matches: 8. Germline assignment: CDR1 MDHEN and CDR2 SYDVKM. CDR3 amino acids: CASSPPGLAMTGELFF. CDR3 nucleotide sequence: TGTGCCAGCAGTCCACCGGGACTAGCGATGACCGGGGAGCTGTTTTTT.

This clonotype occurred a few times. This chain uses TRBV4-3 with TRBJ1-3; a possible D gene is TRBD1 (6 bases). The CDR3 sequence is 16 residues long. Trimming pared 2 bases from V and 4 bases from J, leaving 15 bases between. From germline, CDR1 is LGHNA and CDR2 YSLEER. CDR3 bases: TGCGCCAGCAGCCAATACGGACAGTCCCTCGGAAACACCATATATTTT. Protein product: CASSQYGQSLGNTIYF.

The CDR3 protein is CASKPGTYQPQHF. The CDR3, as DNA: TGTGCCAGTAAACCCGGGACGTATCAGCCCCAGCATTTT. V is TRBV19 and J is TRBJ1-5; TRBD1 is a possible D gene (5 bases). The CDR3 is 13 amino acids. V lost 7 bases and J 5 bases, leaving 12 bases between the germline ends. Germline-derived CDR1 and CDR2 are LNHDA and SQIVND (reference sequence).

Comment on this clonotype: This may be a read error: a much more frequent sequence differs by one nucleotide. V is TRBV7-6 and J is TRBJ2-3; D could derive from TRBD1 or TRBD2 (5 bases each). CDR1 and CDR2 from the germline V gene are SGHVS and FNYEAQ. CDR3 size: 16 residues. The CDR3: CANSRAGTPLMDTQYF. CDR3 nucleotides: TGTGCCAACAGCAGAGCCGGGACGCCCTTAATGGATACGCAGTATTTT.

At least ten counts were recorded for this clonotype. The chain carries TRBV7-6 and TRBJ1-4; D gene uncertain. This CDR3 contains 19 residues. CDR1 and CDR2 from the germline V gene are SGHVS and FNYEAQ. V was pared by 4 bases and J by 0 bases, with 21 bases between. The CDR3 DNA reads TGTGCCAGCAGCTCCCCCTCCGGGCAGGTCGACACAACTAATGAAAAACTGTTTTTT. Amino acid sequence: CASSSPSGQVDTTNEKLFF.

The CDR3 loop reads CASSEALHREYEQYF. The DNA of the CDR3 is TGTGCCAGCAGTGAAGCGCTTCACAGGGAGTACGAGCAGTACTTC. The J gene is TRBJ2-7, the V gene TRBV2, with D perhaps TRBD1 (6 bases). This CDR3 is 15 amino acids long. Trimming pared 0 bases from V and 4 bases from J, leaving 13 bases between. The germline V gene encodes CDR1 SNHLY and CDR2 FYNNEI.

The V gene is TRBV6-2 or TRBV6-3, the J gene TRBJ2-7; D remains ambiguous. This CDR3 contains 14 residues. The germline V gene encodes CDR1 MNHEY and CDR2 SVGEGT. Trimming stripped 4 bases from V and 2 bases from J, with 12 bases between. The CDR3 sequence is CASSSSLIAYEQYV. The CDR3 DNA is TGTGCCAGCAGTTCCTCCCTCATAGCCTACGAGCAGTACGTC.

This clonotype was observed at least ten times. V usage is TRBV7-9 and J usage is TRBJ2-7; unclear D gene. The CDR3 consists of 15 residues. Per the germline V gene, CDR1 is SEHNR and CDR2 is FQNEAQ (reference sequence). V lost 4 bases, J lost 2 bases, and 15 bases lay in between. The CDR3 sequence: CASSSGEERTYEQYF. In DNA, the CDR3 is TGTGCCAGCAGCTCCGGAGAAGAGAGGACCTACGAGCAGTACTTC.

This sequence joins TRBV7-9 and TRBJ2-7, with 13 bases identical to TRBD2. Unmatched junction bases numbered 3, after V lost 2 bases and J lost 2 bases. Germline V gene sequence: CDR1 SEHNR, CDR2 FQNEAQ (reference sequence). There are 16 residues in the CDR3. The CDR3: CASSLQTSGGAYEQYF. In DNA form, the CDR3 reads TGTGCCAGCAGCTTACAAACTAGCGGGGGGGCCTACGAGCAGTACTTC.

This clonotype was recorded a few times. The chain employs TRBV7-9 and TRBJ1-5, with a possible D match to TRBD1 (5 bases). The CDR3 is 11 amino acids. Germline V gene sequence: CDR1 SEHNR, CDR2 FQNEAQ (reference sequence). Trimming stripped 5 bases from V and 11 bases from J, with 10 bases between. CDR3 coding DNA: TGTGCCAGCAGCGGGCGGGGGACCCAGCATTTT. This gives the protein CASSGRGTQHF.

V usage is TRBV23-1 and J usage is TRBJ1-2; 7 bases are a match to TRBD1. TRBV23-1 is noted as an ORF with a role that remains uncertain. The CDR3 runs 14 residues. V was clipped by 2 bases and J by 4 bases; unmatched bases: 4. CDR3 sequence reads: CASSQRDRIYGYTF. Here the CDR3 DNA reads TGCGCCAGCAGTCAACGGGACAGAATCTATGGCTACACCTTC.

This clonotype was recorded many times. The genes are TRBV14 and TRBJ1-1; 7 bases line up with TRBD1. CDR3 length: 16 residues. The J segment lost 3 bases and the V segment lost 4 bases, leaving 11 bases of the junction unmatched. The germline V gene has CDR1 SGHDN and CDR2 FVKESK. The CDR3: CASSLPRTGLDTEAFF. The CDR3 nucleotides are TGTGCCAGCAGCCTTCCCCGGACAGGTTTGGACACTGAAGCTTTCTTT.

J is TRBJ2-2 and V is TRBV9; no clear D. CDR1 and CDR2 (germline): SGDLS, YYNGEE. V was clipped by 3 bases and J by 11 bases, with 11 bases between them. There are 12 residues in the CDR3. The CDR3 spells CASSARGGELFF. The CDR3 DNA follows: TGTGCCAGCAGCGCCCGTGGTGGAGAGCTGTTTTTT.

This chain links TRBV18 with TRBJ1-1; weak D call: TRBD1 (6 bases). The germline V gene has CDR1 KGHSH and CDR2 LQKENI. V lost 2 bases and J lost 4, with 17 bases in between. The CDR3 is 16 amino acids. CDR3 nucleotides: TGTGCCAGCTCACCAGGACTCTCCGGGACACTCACTGAAGCTTTCTTT. This sequence encodes CASSPGLSGTLTEAFF. Based on the CDR3 plus reference TRBV18 and TRBJ1-1, the full variable domain is NAGVMQNPRHLVRRRGQEARLRCSPMKGHSHVYWYRQLPEEGLKFMVYLQKENIIDESGMPKERFSAEFPKEGPSILRIQQVVRGDSAAYFCASSPGLSGTLTEAFFGQGTRLTVV.

This clonotype occurred a few times. The chain couples TRBV5-5 to TRBJ2-1; the D is unclear. Germline assignment: CDR1 SGHKS and CDR2 YYEKEE (reference sequence). Deletions cut 1 base from V and 6 bases from J, with 8 bases between. The CDR3 is made up of 13 amino acids. CDR3 residues: CASSLMTSNEQFF. CDR3 nucleotide sequence: TGTGCCAGCAGCTTGATGACCTCCAATGAGCAGTTCTTC. Filled out from reference TRBV5-5 and TRBJ2-1, the complete variable domain reads DAGVTQSPTHLIKTRGQQVTLRCSPISGHKSVSWYQQVLGQGPQFIFQYYEKEERGRGNFPDRFSARQFPNYSSELNVNALLLGDSALYLCASSLMTSNEQFFGPGTRLTVL.

The sample holds a few counts of this clonotype. The genes are TRBV7-9 and TRBJ2-5; the match to TRBD2 covers 8 bases. The CDR3 runs to 16 residues. Germline V CDR1 and CDR2: SEHNR, FQNEAQ (reference sequence). J was trimmed by 2 bases and V by 0 bases; bases with no gene match: 5. Here the CDR3 DNA reads TGTGCCAGCAGCTTAGCGGAGGTAGCGGGGCAAGAGACCCAGTACTTC. It specifies CASSLAEVAGQETQYF.

This clonotype was seen a handful of times. CDR3 loop: CASSTGLADYNEQFF. In DNA form, the CDR3 reads TGCGCCAGCAGCACGGGACTAGCGGACTACAATGAGCAGTTCTTC. The chain employs TRBV5-1 and TRBJ2-1, with 11 bases matching TRBD2. The trim removed 4 bases at V and 3 bases at J, leaving 3 bases unmatched. CDR1 is SGHRS, CDR2 YFSETQ, per germline. The CDR3 consists of 15 residues.

This clonotype was recorded a few times. The chain combines TRBV27 with TRBJ2-1, with D possibly being TRBD1 or TRBD2 (5 bases each). Looked up from germline, CDR1 is MNHEY and CDR2 is SMNVEV (reference sequence). The CDR3 runs 14 residues. The ends were cut back, 3 bases at V and 10 bases at J, with 16 bases in the middle. The CDR3 coding sequence is TGTGCCAGCAGTTTCGAGGGGAACCCTAACGAGCAGTTCTTC. Translation: CASSFEGNPNEQFF.

This clonotype was counted only a few times. The junction does not match germline at one end; this may be a read error. This sequence joins TRBV7-2 and TRBJ2-1; no firm D call. The CDR3 sequence is 12 residues long. Germline V lookup: CDR1 SGHTA, CDR2 FQGNSA. The CDR3 DNA sequence: TGTGCCAACAGCTCCTACGTGGATGAGCAGTTCTTC. It specifies CANSSYVDEQFF.